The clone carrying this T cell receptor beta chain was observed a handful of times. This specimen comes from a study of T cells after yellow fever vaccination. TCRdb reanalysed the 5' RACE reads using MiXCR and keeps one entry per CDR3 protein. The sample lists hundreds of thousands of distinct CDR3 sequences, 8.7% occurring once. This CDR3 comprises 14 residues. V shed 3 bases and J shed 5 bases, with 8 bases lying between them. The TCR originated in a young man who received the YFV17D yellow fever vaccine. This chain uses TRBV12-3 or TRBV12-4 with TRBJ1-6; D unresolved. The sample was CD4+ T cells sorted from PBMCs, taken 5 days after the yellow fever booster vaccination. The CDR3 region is CASSFWANNSPLHF. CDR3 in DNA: TGTGCCAGCAGTTTTTGGGCGAATAATTCACCCCTCCACTTT.